Presented here are 12 T cell receptor beta chains from one specimen sequenced in a study of blood T cell repertoires in COVID-19. The protocol was immunoSEQ multiplex PCR, while the TCRdb copy is restricted to in-frame clones and leaves out a portion. The table shows over 120,000 clones, with approximately 89% occurring only once. Sequenced material: peripheral blood. The receptors here all came from a human donor in a cohort sampled during active COVID-19.

This chain connects TRBV7-9 to TRBJ1-1; D might be TRBD1 (6 bases). V was pared by 5 bases and J by 0 bases, with 10 bases between. Germline V gives CDR1 SEHNR, CDR2 FQNEAQ (reference sequence). The CDR3 runs to 14 residues. The CDR3 here is CASSLGHVNTEAFF. Written as DNA, the CDR3 is TGTGCCAGCAGCCTGGGACACGTGAACACTGAAGCTTTCTTT.

V and J are TRBV3-1 (or the pseudogene TRBV3-2) and TRBJ2-1; 11 bases are shared with TRBD2. Per the germline V gene, CDR1 is LGHDT and CDR2 is YNNKEL (reference sequence). Losses at the gene ends were 3 bases for V and 8 bases for J; bases not matched to a gene: 6. The CDR3 length is 15 residues. The CDR3 DNA follows: TGTGCCAGCAGCCAGACTAGCGGGGAAATAGATGAGCAGTTCTTC. Amino acids: CASSQTSGEIDEQFF.

The chain recombines TRBV18 with TRBJ1-2, with D maybe TRBD1 (5 bases). This CDR3 has 12 amino acids. Deletions cut 6 bases from V and 5 bases from J, with 10 bases between. Germline V gene lookup returns CDR1 KGHSH and CDR2 LQKENI. The CDR3 bases are TGTGCCAGCTCCCCGGGGGGGTATGGCTACACCTTC. Amino acids: CASSPGGYGYTF.

This clone has ten or more counts. This chain joins TRBV5-1 and TRBJ2-3; a weak D match, TRBD1 (6 bases). Germline-derived CDR1 and CDR2 are SGHRS and YFSETQ. The germline V and J ends were trimmed by 4 bases and 2 bases, with 17 bases remaining between them. The CDR3 has 16 residues. The CDR3 region has the DNA TGCGCCAGCAGCACCGACAGACTGGGACACACAGATACGCAGTATTTT. Protein product: CASSTDRLGHTDTQYF.

The chain is built from TRBV5-6 and TRBJ2-7; D not resolved. This CDR3 contains 13 residues. Trimming removed 3 bases from V and 3 bases from J, with 10 bases in between. Germline-derived CDR1 and CDR2 are SGHDT and YYEEEE. Here the CDR3 DNA reads TGTGCCAGCAGCTATCAGGAACACTACGAGCAGTACTTC. Amino acids: CASSYQEHYEQYF.

V usage is TRBV7-9 and J usage is TRBJ2-7, with no clear D. CDR1 and CDR2 from the germline V gene are SEHNR and FQNEAQ (reference sequence). CDR3 size: 14 residues. V was clipped by 5 bases and J by 3 bases, with 14 bases between them. The CDR3 coding sequence is TGTGCCAGCAGCCCCCCGGAGAGGAGCTACGAGCAGTACTTC. Translating gives CASSPPERSYEQYF.

The genes are TRBV19 and TRBJ2-2; 7 bases map to TRBD2. The germline CDR1 and CDR2 sequences are LNHDA and SQIVND (reference sequence). The CDR3 is 15 residues long. V gave up 5 bases and J gave up 5 bases; unmatched junction bases: 8. Written as DNA, the CDR3 is TGTGCCAGTAGTGAGATTGGGGGGGGAACCGGGGAGCTGTTTTTT. Translating gives CASSEIGGGTGELFF.

The J gene is TRBJ1-5, the V gene TRBV5-8, with D unclear. The CDR3 is made up of 14 amino acids. CDR1 and CDR2 from the germline V gene are SGHTS and YDEGEE. V gave up 6 bases and J gave up 0 bases, with 10 bases separating them. The CDR3 sequence: CASTEAYSNQPQHF. The CDR3 DNA sequence: TGTGCCAGCACCGAGGCTTATAGCAATCAGCCCCAGCATTTT.

V and J are TRBV18 and TRBJ2-5, with D possibly TRBD2 on 7 matching bases. V lost 4 bases, J lost 1 base, and 16 bases lay in between. The CDR3 is 16 residues long. The germline gives CDR1 KGHSH, CDR2 LQKENI. The CDR3 loop reads CASSLQRGGFQETQYF. CDR3 coding DNA: TGTGCCAGCTCACTCCAAAGGGGGGGCTTCCAAGAGACCCAGTACTTC.

This clone is a singleton in its sample. The chain uses TRBV20-1 and TRBJ2-5, with a possible D match to TRBD1 (5 bases). The CDR3 is 14 amino acids. Looked up from germline, CDR1 is DFQATT and CDR2 is SNEGSKA (reference sequence). V shed 3 bases and J shed 1 base, with 12 bases lying between them. The DNA for the CDR3 is TGCAGTGCTAGTCCGACAGCCAGCCAAGAGACCCAGTACTTC. It codes for CSASPTASQETQYF.

The gene calls are TRBV27 and TRBJ2-3, with D maybe TRBD2 (7 bases). Germline V gene lookup returns CDR1 MNHEY and CDR2 SMNVEV (reference sequence). V lost 0 bases, J lost 4 bases, and 11 bases lay in between. The CDR3 is 15 residues long. The CDR3 DNA reads as TGTGCCAGCAGTTTATCTGTGGGGGGGCCAGATACGCAGTATTTT. Amino acids: CASSLSVGGPDTQYF.

This clone was seen more than once but under ten times. J is TRBJ2-7 and V is TRBV7-9, with 8 positions matching TRBD1. Germline V gives CDR1 SEHNR, CDR2 FQNEAQ (reference sequence). Trimming removed 4 bases from V and 6 bases from J; junction bases left unmatched: 2. The CDR3 runs to 12 residues. This CDR3 is CASSSTGGEQYF. In nucleotides, the CDR3 is TGTGCCAGCAGCTCCACAGGGGGCGAGCAGTACTTC.